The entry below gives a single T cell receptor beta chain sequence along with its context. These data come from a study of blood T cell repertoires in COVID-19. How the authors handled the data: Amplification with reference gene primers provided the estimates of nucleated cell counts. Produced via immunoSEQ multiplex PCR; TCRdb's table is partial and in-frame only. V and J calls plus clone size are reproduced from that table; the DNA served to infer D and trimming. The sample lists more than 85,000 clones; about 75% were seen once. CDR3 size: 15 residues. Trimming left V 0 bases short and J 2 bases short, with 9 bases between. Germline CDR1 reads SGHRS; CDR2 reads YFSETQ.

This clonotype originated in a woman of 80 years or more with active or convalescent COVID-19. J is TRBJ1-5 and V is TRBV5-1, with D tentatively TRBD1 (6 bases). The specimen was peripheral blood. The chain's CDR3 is CASSLETGGNQPQHF. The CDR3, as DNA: TGCGCCAGCAGCTTGGAGACAGGTGGCAATCAGCCCCAGCATTTT.